One sample yielded the 17 T cell receptor beta chains listed below, sequenced in a study of blood T cell repertoires in COVID-19. The assay was immunoSEQ multiplex PCR, and TCRdb's table has in-frame clones only and misses some. Of 80,000 to 100,000 clones listed, approximately 80% are singletons. Sequencing input: peripheral blood. The receptors stem from a man between 65 and 85 years old with active or convalescent COVID-19.

This chain links TRBV11-3 with TRBJ2-2; D might be TRBD2 (6 bases). The CDR3 totals 15 residues. The germline gives CDR1 SGHNT, CDR2 YENEEA. The V end was cut by 5 bases, the J end by 5 bases, with 15 bases between. The CDR3 coding sequence is TGTGCCAGCAGCAATCCCGCGGGGAAGACCGGGGAGCTGTTTTTT. Residues: CASSNPAGKTGELFF.

For the CDR3, the DNA is TGTGCCAGCAGCTTACCAAGCGGGGGCCTCTACAATGAGCAGTTCTTC. It is translated as CASSLPSGGLYNEQFF. The chain combines TRBV7-9 with TRBJ2-1; 8 bases fit TRBD2. The CDR3 sequence is 16 residues long. The V gene's germline CDR1 is SEHNR and CDR2 FQNEAQ (reference sequence). With 2 bases clipped from V and 3 bases from J, the junction kept 6 bases outside the gene matches.

The chain carries TRBV6-2 or TRBV6-3 and TRBJ2-2; D perhaps matches TRBD1 (6 bases). Germline values: CDR1 MNHEY, CDR2 SVGEGT. The CDR3 is 14 residues long. V was shortened by 4 bases and J by 2 bases, with 8 bases between the two germline ends. The DNA for the CDR3 is TGTGCCAGCAGTTTCAGGGGAAACACCGGGGAGCTGTTTTTT. Its translation: CASSFRGNTGELFF.

At least ten counts were recorded for this clone. The V and J genes are TRBV19 and TRBJ1-2; D remains unclear. Trimming took 3 bases from V and 2 from J, leaving 7 bases between them. The CDR3 loop spans 13 amino acids. Germline V CDR1 and CDR2: LNHDA, SQIVND (reference sequence). CDR3: CASSMSRNYGYTF. In nucleotides, the CDR3 is TGTGCCAGTAGTATGAGTCGGAACTATGGCTACACCTTC.

The chain joins TRBV6-5 to TRBJ2-1; D is possibly TRBD1 (6 bases). Trimming removed 4 bases at V and 5 bases at J, with 9 bases between. The CDR3 sequence is 13 residues long. Germline V gene data show CDR1 as MNHEY and CDR2 as SVGAGI. The CDR3 region is CASSFGQHNEQFF. In nucleotides, the CDR3 is TGTGCCAGCAGTTTCGGACAGCACAATGAGCAGTTCTTC.

This clone was seen a single time. The chain is built from TRBV2 and TRBJ1-2; D is possibly TRBD1 (6 bases). V was shortened by 4 bases and J by 0 bases, with 9 bases between the two germline ends. CDR1 is SNHLY, CDR2 FYNNEI, per germline. This CDR3 is 14 amino acids long. In nucleotides, the CDR3 is TGTGCCAGCAGTGGGACAGTTCCTAACTATGGCTACACCTTC. Residues: CASSGTVPNYGYTF.

CDR3 protein: CASKPGQGYTGELFF. The CDR3 DNA reads TGTGCCAGCAAACCGGGACAGGGGTACACCGGGGAGCTGTTTTTT. This sequence joins TRBV9 and TRBJ2-2; 10 bases fit TRBD1. Germline assignment: CDR1 SGDLS and CDR2 YYNGEE. V shed 6 bases and J 3 bases; nucleotides not matched to a gene: 5. This CDR3 contains 15 residues.

Only a few counts were recorded for this clone. J is TRBJ2-2 and V is TRBV5-1; tentative D call: TRBD1 (5 bases). The CDR3 contains 16 residues. The germline gives CDR1 SGHRS, CDR2 YFSETQ. V was clipped by 0 bases and J by 1 base, with 10 bases between them. CDR3 nucleotides: TGCGCCAGCAGCTTGGATTGGGGCCGGAACACCGGGGAGCTGTTTTTT. Encoded protein: CASSLDWGRNTGELFF.

This clone was counted a single time. This chain uses TRBV5-1 with TRBJ2-7; a weak D match, TRBD1 (5 bases). The CDR3 length is 14 residues. V dropped 8 bases and J dropped 0 bases, with 15 bases sitting between them. Looked up from germline, CDR1 is SGHRS and CDR2 is YFSETQ. The CDR3 sequence is CASTTGPSSYEQYF. The CDR3, as DNA: TGCGCCAGTACAACAGGCCCAAGCTCCTACGAGCAGTACTTC.

Only one count was recorded for this clone. CDR3 in DNA: TGTGCCAGCAGTTTATGGCAACAGGGAAGTACGCAGTATTTT. Translation gives CASSLWQQGSTQYF. The rearrangement uses TRBV27 and TRBJ2-3, with D perhaps TRBD1 (6 bases). The V gene lost 1 base and the J gene lost 8 bases, with 13 bases spanning the gap. The germline V gene has CDR1 MNHEY and CDR2 SMNVEV (reference sequence). The CDR3 has 14 residues.

This rearrangement joins TRBV6-5 to TRBJ1-2; tentative D call: TRBD1 (6 bases). Germline loops: CDR1 MNHEY, CDR2 SVGAGI. This CDR3 comprises 15 residues. Trimming took 6 bases from V and 8 from J, leaving 22 bases between them. CDR3 nucleotide sequence: TGTGCCAGCAGGGTTTTAGAGGTGGGGGCGCGGGGCTACACCTTC. Amino acid sequence: CASRVLEVGARGYTF.

This clone was picked up one time. This chain uses TRBV3-1 (or the pseudogene TRBV3-2) with TRBJ2-1, with D maybe TRBD1 (6 bases). The CDR3 spans 14 residues. Germline V lookup: CDR1 LGHDT, CDR2 YNNKEL (reference sequence). Deletions cut 3 bases from V and 3 bases from J, with 9 bases between. Here the CDR3 reads CASSHLTGYNEQFF. CDR3 coding DNA: TGTGCCAGCAGCCACCTGACAGGCTACAATGAGCAGTTCTTC.

V gene TRBV3-1 (or the pseudogene TRBV3-2) combines with J gene TRBJ1-6; 7 positions match TRBD1. V lost 5 bases and J lost 5; bases outside the gene matches: 6. CDR3 length: 15 residues. Germline CDR1 is LGHDT and CDR2 is YNNKEL (reference sequence). The CDR3 DNA follows: TGTGCCAGCAGCGGAGGTGGGACAGATAATTCACCCCTCCACTTT. It translates to CASSGGGTDNSPLHF.

This chain uses TRBV11-3 with TRBJ2-2; tentatively, D is TRBD1 (6 bases). Germline values: CDR1 SGHNT, CDR2 YENEEA. V was clipped by 5 bases and J by 6 bases, with 10 bases between them. CDR3 length: 13 amino acids. Here the CDR3 reads CASSPRGSGELFF. The CDR3 DNA sequence: TGTGCCAGCAGCCCTAGGGGGTCCGGGGAGCTGTTTTTT.

This sequence joins TRBV27 and TRBJ2-7, with D possibly being TRBD2 (5 bases). The germline V gene encodes CDR1 MNHEY and CDR2 SMNVEV (reference sequence). Deletions cut 3 bases from V and 4 bases from J, with 16 bases between. The CDR3 has 15 residues. The CDR3 here is CASSLAPGTFYEQYF. For the CDR3, the DNA is TGTGCCAGCAGTTTGGCTCCGGGAACGTTTTACGAGCAGTACTTC.

This clone has more than one count but fewer than ten. V is TRBV7-9 and J is TRBJ1-3; tentative D call: TRBD1 (5 bases). There are 15 residues in the CDR3. Trimming took off 2 bases at V and 1 base at J, with 9 bases between the two ends. Germline CDR1 and CDR2: SEHNR and FQNEAQ (reference sequence). For the CDR3, the DNA is TGTGCCAGCAGCTTACACAGGCCGTCTGGAAACACCATATATTTT. It yields the protein CASSLHRPSGNTIYF.

As DNA, the CDR3 is TGTGCCAGTAAGACAGGGGCTGGCTACACCTTC. Translation gives CASKTGAGYTF. This rearrangement joins TRBV19 to TRBJ1-2, with 8 bases lining up with TRBD1. V shed 7 bases and J 7 bases; nucleotides not matched to a gene: 2. The CDR3 consists of 11 residues. The germline gives CDR1 LNHDA, CDR2 SQIVND (reference sequence).